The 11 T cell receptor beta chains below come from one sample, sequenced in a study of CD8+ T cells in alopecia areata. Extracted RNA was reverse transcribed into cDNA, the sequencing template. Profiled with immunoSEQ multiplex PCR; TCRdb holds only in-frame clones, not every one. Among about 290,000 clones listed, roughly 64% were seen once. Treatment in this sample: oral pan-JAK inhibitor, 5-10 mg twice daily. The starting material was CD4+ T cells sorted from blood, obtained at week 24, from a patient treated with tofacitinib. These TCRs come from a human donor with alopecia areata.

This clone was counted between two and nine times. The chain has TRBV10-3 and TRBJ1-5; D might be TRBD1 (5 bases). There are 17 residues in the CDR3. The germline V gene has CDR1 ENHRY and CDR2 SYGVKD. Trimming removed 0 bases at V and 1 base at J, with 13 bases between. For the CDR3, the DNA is TGTGCCATCAGTGAGTCAGGGCAGGGACGGAGCAATCAGCCCCAGCATTTT. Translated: CAISESGQGRSNQPQHF.

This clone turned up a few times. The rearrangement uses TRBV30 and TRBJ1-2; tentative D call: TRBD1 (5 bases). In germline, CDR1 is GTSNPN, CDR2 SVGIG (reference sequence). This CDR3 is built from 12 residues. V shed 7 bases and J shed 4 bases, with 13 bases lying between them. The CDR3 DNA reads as TGTGCCTTCGGGGCCAGTGCCTATGGCTACACCTTC. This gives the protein CAFGASAYGYTF.

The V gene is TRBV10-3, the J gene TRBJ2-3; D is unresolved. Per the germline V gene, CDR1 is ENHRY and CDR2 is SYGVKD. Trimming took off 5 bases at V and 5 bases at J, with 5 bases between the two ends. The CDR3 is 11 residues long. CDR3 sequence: CAISSGDTQYF. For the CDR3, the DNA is TGTGCCATCAGTTCGGGAGATACGCAGTATTTT.

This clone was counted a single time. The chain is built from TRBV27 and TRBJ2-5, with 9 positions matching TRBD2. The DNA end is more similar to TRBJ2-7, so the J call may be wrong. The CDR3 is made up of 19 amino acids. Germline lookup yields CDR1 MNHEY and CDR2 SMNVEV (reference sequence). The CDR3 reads CASSFAPLWMRGGAYEQYF. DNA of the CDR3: TGTGCCAGCAGTTTTGCCCCACTTTGGATGCGGGGGGGCGCTTACGAGCAGTACTTC.

CDR3 nucleotides: TGTGCCAGCAGTGATATGGGGTTGGAGGAGCAGTACTTC. This encodes CASSDMGLEEQYF. This chain connects TRBV25-1 to TRBJ2-7; D call uncertain. V was cut by 3 bases and J by 7 bases, with 13 bases left in between. This CDR3 has 13 residues. Germline values: CDR1 MGHDK, CDR2 SYGVNS.

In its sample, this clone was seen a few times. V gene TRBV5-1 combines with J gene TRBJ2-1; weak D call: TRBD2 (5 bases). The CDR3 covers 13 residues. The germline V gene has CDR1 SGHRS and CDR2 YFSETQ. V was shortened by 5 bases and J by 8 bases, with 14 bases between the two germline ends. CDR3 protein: CASRGSSTYEQFF. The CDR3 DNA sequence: TGCGCCAGCAGGGGGAGCAGCACCTATGAGCAGTTCTTC.

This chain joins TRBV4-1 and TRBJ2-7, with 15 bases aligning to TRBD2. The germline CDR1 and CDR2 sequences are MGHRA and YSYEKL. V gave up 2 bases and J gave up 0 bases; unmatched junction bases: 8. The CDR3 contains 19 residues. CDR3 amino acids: CASSQTGTSGGKSSYEQYF. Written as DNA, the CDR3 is TGCGCCAGCAGCCAAACCGGGACTAGCGGGGGGAAATCCTCCTACGAGCAGTACTTC.

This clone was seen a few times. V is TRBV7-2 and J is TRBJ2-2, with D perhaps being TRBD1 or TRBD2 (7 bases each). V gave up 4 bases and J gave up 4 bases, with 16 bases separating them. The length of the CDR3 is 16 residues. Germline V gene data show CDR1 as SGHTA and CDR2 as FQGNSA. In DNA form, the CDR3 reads TGTGCCAGCAGCTCCCCGTCCAGGGGGGGCACCGGGGAGCTGTTTTTT. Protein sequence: CASSSPSRGGTGELFF. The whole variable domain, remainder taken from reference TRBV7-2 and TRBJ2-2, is GAGVSQSPSNKVTEKGKDVELRCDPISGHTALYWYRQSLGQGLEFLIYFQGNSAPDKSGLPSDRFSAERTGGSVSTLTIQRTQQEDSAVYLCASSSPSRGGTGELFFGEGSRLTVL.

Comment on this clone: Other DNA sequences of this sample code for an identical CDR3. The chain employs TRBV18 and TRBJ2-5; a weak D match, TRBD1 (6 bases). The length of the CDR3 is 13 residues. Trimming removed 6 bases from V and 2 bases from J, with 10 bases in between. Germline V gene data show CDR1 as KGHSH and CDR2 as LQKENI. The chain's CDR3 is CASSPGQQETQYF. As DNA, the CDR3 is TGTGCCAGCTCGCCGGGACAACAAGAGACCCAGTACTTC.

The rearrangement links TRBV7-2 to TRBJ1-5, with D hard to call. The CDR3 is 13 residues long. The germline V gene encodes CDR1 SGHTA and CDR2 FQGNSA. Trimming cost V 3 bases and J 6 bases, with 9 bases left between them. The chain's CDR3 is CASSFGPSQPQHF. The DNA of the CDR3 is TGTGCCAGCAGCTTTGGGCCAAGTCAGCCCCAGCATTTT.

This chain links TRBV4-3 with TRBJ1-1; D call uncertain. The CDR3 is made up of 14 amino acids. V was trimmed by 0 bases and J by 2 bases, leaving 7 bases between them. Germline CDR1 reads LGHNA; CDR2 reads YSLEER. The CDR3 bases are TGCGCCAGCAGCCAAGATTGGGGTAACACTGAAGCTTTCTTT. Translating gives CASSQDWGNTEAFF.